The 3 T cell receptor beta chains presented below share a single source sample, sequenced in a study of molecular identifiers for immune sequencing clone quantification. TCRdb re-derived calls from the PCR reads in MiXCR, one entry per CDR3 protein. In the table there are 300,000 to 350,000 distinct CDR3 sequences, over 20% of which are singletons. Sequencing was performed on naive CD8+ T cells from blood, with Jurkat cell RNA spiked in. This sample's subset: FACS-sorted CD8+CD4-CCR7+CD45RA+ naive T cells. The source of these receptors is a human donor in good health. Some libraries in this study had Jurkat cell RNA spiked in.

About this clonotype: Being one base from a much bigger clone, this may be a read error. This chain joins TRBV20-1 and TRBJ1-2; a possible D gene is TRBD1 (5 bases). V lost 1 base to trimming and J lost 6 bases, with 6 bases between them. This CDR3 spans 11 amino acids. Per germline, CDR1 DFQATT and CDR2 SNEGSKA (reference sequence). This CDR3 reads CSARGGDGYTF. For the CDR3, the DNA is TGCAGTGCTAGAGGGGGGGATGGCTACACCTTC.

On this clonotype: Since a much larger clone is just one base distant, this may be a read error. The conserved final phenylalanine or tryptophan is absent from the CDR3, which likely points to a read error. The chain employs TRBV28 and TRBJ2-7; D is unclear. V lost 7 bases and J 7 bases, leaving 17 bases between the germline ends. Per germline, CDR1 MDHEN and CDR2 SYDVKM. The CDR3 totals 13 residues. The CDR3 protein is CASTLVPTEEQYI. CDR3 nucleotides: TGTGCCAGCACTCTAGTCCCTACGGAGGAGCAGTACATC.

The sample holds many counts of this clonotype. CDR3 sequence reads: CASSQEMREQFF. The CDR3 region has the DNA TGTGCCAGCAGCCAAGAGATGCGTGAGCAGTTCTTC. The chain employs TRBV4-2 and TRBJ2-1; D is unclear. The germline V gene has CDR1 LGHNA and CDR2 YNFKEQ. This CDR3 has 12 amino acids. V lost 0 bases, J lost 9 bases, and 6 bases lay in between.